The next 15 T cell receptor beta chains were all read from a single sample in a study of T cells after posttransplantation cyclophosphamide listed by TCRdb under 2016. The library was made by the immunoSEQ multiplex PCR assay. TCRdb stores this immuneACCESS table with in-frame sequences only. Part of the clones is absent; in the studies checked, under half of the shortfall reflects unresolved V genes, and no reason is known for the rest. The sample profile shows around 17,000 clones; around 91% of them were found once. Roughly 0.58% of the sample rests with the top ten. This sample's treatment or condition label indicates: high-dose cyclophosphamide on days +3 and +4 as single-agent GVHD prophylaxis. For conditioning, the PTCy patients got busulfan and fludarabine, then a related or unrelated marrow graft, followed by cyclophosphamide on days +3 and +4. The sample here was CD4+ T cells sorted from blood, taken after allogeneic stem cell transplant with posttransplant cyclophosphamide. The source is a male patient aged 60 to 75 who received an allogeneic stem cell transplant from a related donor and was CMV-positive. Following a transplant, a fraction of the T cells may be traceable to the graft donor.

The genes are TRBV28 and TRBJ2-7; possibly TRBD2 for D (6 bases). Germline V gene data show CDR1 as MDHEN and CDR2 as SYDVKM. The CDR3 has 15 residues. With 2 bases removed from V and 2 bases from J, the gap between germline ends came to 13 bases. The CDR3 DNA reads TGTGCCAGCAGTTTAGAGGCGGGACCCCCCTACGAGCAGTACTTC. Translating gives CASSLEAGPPYEQYF.

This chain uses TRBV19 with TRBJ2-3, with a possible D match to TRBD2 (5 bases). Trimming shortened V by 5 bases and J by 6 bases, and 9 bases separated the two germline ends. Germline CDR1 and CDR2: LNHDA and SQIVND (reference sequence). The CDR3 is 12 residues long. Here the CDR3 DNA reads TGTGCCAGTAGTTCACGAGGGGATACGCAGTATTTT. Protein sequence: CASSSRGDTQYF.

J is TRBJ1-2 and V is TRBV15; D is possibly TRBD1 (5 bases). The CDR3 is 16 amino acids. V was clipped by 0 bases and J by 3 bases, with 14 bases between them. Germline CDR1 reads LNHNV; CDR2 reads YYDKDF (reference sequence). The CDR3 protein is CATSREPGRADYGYTF. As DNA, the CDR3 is TGTGCCACCAGCAGAGAGCCAGGGCGAGCTGACTATGGCTACACCTTC.

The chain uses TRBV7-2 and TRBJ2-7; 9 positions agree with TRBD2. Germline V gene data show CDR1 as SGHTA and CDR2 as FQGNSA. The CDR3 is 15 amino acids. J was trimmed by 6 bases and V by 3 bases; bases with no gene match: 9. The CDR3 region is CASSFVAGGPGEQYF. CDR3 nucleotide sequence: TGTGCCAGCAGCTTTGTCGCGGGGGGGCCTGGCGAGCAGTACTTC.

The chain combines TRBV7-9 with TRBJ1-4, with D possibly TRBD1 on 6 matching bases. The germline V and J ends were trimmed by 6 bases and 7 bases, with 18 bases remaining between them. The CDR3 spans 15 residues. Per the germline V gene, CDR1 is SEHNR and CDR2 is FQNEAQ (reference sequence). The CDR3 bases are TGTGCCAGCAGGCCTGCCGGGACACTTATTGAAAAACTGTTTTTT. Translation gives CASRPAGTLIEKLFF. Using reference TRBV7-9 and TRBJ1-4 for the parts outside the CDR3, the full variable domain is DTGVSQNPRHKITKRGQNVTFRCDPISEHNRLYWYRQTLGQGPEFLTYFQNEAQLEKSRLLSDRFSAERPKGSFSTLEIQRTEQGDSAMYLCASRPAGTLIEKLFFGSGTQLSVL.

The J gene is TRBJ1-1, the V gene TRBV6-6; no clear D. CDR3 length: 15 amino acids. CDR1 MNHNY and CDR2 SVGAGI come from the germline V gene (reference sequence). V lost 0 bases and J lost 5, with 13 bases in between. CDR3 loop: CASSYSRDFRTEAFF. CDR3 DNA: TGTGCCAGCAGTTACTCTCGGGATTTTAGGACTGAAGCTTTCTTT.

CDR3 coding DNA: TGTGCCAGCAGCTCACTTAAAAGACAGGGGGCAGTGGCCTATGGCTACACCTTC. Translation gives CASSSLKRQGAVAYGYTF. V gene TRBV11-2 combines with J gene TRBJ1-2; TRBD1 agrees at 10 bases. The J segment lost 4 bases and the V segment lost 4 bases, leaving 15 bases of the junction unmatched. The CDR3 is 18 amino acids. Germline V gene data show CDR1 as SGHAT and CDR2 as FQNNGV. Looking up the rest from reference TRBV11-2 and TRBJ1-2 gives the full variable domain: EAGVAQSPRYKIIEKRQSVAFWCNPISGHATLYWYQQILGQGPKLLIQFQNNGVVDDSQLPKDRFSAERLKGVDSTLKIQPAKLEDSAVYLCASSSLKRQGAVAYGYTFGSGTRLTVV.

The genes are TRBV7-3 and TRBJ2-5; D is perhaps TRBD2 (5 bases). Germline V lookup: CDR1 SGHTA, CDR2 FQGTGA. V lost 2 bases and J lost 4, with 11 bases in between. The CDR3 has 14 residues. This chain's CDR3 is CASSLGLAGETQYF. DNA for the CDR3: TGTGCCAGCAGCTTAGGGCTAGCCGGAGAGACCCAGTACTTC.

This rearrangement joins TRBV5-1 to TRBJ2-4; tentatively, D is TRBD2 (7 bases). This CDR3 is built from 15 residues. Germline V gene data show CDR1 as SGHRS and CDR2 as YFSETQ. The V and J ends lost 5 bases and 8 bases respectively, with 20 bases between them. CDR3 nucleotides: TGCGCCAGCAGATACCGTACCGGGGGGCTGGACATTCAGTACTTC. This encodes CASRYRTGGLDIQYF. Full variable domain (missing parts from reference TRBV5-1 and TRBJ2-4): KAGVTQTPRYLIKTRGQQVTLSCSPISGHRSVSWYQQTPGQGLQFLFEYFSETQRNKGNFPGRFSGRQFSNSRSEMNVSTLELGDSALYLCASRYRTGGLDIQYFGAGTRLSVL.

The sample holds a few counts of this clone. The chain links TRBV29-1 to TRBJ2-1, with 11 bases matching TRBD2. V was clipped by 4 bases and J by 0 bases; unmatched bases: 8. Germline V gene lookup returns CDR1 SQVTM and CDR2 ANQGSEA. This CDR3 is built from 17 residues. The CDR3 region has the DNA TGCAGCGTTGCTTGGACTAGCGGGCCGAGCTCCTACAATGAGCAGTTCTTC. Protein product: CSVAWTSGPSSYNEQFF.

This CDR3 is CASSEYPGNYGYTF. As DNA, the CDR3 is TGTGCCAGCAGTGAATATCCAGGGAACTATGGCTACACCTTC. The chain joins TRBV6-5 to TRBJ1-2, with D possibly matching TRBD1 (5 bases). Germline CDR1 MNHEY, CDR2 SVGAGI. With 5 bases removed from V and 2 bases from J, the gap between germline ends came to 12 bases. The CDR3 totals 14 residues.

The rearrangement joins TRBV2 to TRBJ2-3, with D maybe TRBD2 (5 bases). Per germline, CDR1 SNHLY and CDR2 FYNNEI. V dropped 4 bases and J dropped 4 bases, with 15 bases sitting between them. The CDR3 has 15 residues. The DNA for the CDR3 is TGTGCCAGCAGTGTGGAGACGCAAGCGGCAGATACGCAGTATTTT. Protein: CASSVETQAADTQYF. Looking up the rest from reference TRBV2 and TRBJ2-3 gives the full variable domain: EPEVTQTPSHQVTQMGQEVILRCVPISNHLYFYWYRQILGQKVEFLVSFYNNEISEKSEIFDDQFSVERPDGSNFTLKIRSTKLEDSAMYFCASSVETQAADTQYFGPGTRLTVL.

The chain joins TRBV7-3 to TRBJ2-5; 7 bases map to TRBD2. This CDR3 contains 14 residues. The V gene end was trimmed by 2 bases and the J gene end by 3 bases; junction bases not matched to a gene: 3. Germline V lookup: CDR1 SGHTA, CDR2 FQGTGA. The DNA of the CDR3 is TGTGCCAGCAGCTTAGGCGGGGGTAAAGAGACCCAGTACTTC. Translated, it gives CASSLGGGKETQYF.

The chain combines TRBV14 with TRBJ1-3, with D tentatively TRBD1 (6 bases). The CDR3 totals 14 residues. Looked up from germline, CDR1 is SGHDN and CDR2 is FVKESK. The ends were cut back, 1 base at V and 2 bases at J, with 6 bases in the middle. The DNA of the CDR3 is TGTGCCAGCAGCCAAGGACAGGCTGGAAACACCATATATTTT. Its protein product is CASSQGQAGNTIYF.

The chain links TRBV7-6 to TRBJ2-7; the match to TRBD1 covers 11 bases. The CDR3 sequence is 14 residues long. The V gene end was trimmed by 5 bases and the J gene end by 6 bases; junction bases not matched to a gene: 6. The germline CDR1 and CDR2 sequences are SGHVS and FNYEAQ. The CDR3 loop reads CASSRGTGGLEQYF. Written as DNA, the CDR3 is TGTGCCAGCAGCCGCGGGACAGGGGGTCTCGAGCAGTACTTC.